These 12 T cell receptor beta chains came from one sample sequenced in a study of molecular identifiers for immune sequencing clone quantification. TCRdb recomputed calls from the PCR reads with MiXCR, one row per CDR3 protein. The sample consists of about 510,000 distinct CDR3 sequences, about a quarter of them appearing once. The sequencing sample was made of naive CD8+ T cells from blood, with Jurkat cell RNA spiked in. Documented subset: FACS-sorted CD8+CD4-CCR7+CD45RA+ naive T cells. The receptor source for this set is a human donor in good health. Some libraries in this study had Jurkat cell RNA spiked in.

Many counts were recorded for this clonotype. The rearrangement joins TRBV18 to TRBJ1-1; D is unresolved. The CDR3 is 14 residues long. The germline CDR1 and CDR2 sequences are KGHSH and LQKENI. The V and J ends lost 3 bases and 1 base respectively, with 9 bases between them. The CDR3: CASSPGGSNTEAFF. CDR3 nucleotide sequence: TGTGCCAGCTCACCGGGCGGATCGAACACTGAAGCTTTCTTT.

The chain links TRBV11-2 to TRBJ2-1; the D gene is possibly TRBD1 (6 bases). The V gene's germline CDR1 is SGHAT and CDR2 FQNNGV. This CDR3 comprises 15 residues. V was pared by 0 bases and J by 4 bases, with 10 bases between. The CDR3 sequence: CASSLDWTVYNEQFF. The DNA of the CDR3 is TGTGCCAGCAGCTTAGATTGGACAGTGTACAATGAGCAGTTCTTC.

J is TRBJ2-1 and V is TRBV4-1, with 7 bases aligning to TRBD1. Germline V CDR1 and CDR2: MGHRA, YSYEKL. The ends lost 9 bases at V and 5 bases at J; junction bases unmatched: 4. The CDR3 spans 12 residues. The CDR3: CARMTGNNEQFF. The CDR3 nucleotides are TGCGCCAGGATGACAGGGAACAATGAGCAGTTCTTC.

The chain couples TRBV10-3 to TRBJ1-6; 7 nucleotides match TRBD1. The ends lost 0 bases at V and 10 bases at J; junction bases unmatched: 15. Germline V gene data show CDR1 as ENHRY and CDR2 as SYGVKD. CDR3 length: 18 residues. Written as DNA, the CDR3 is TGTGCCATCAGTGAGTCCCAATCGACAGGGCTAAGTTTCTCACCCCTCCACTTT. As protein: CAISESQSTGLSFSPLHF.

This clonotype has just one count. Since a much larger clone is just one base distant, this may be a read error. V and J are TRBV6-2 or TRBV6-3 and TRBJ2-7; D gene unclear. Germline CDR1 is MNHEY and CDR2 is SVGEGT. This CDR3 has 13 amino acids. CDR3: CANSYFSSYEQYF. CDR3 sequence (DNA): TGTGCCAACAGTTATTTCAGCTCCTACGAGCAGTACTTC.

This clonotype has at least ten counts. The chain recombines TRBV28 with TRBJ1-5; the D is unclear. The CDR3 runs to 15 residues. Germline V gives CDR1 MDHEN, CDR2 SYDVKM. With 2 bases removed from V and 1 base from J, the gap between germline ends came to 9 bases. The CDR3 region is CASSLRTTSNQPQHF. The CDR3 region has the DNA TGTGCCAGCAGTTTAAGGACCACCAGCAATCAGCCCCAGCATTTT. Filled out from reference TRBV28 and TRBJ1-5, the complete variable domain reads DVKVTQSSRYLVKRTGEKVFLECVQDMDHENMFWYRQDPGLGLRLIYFSYDVKMKEKGDIPEGYSVSREKKERFSLILESASTNQTSMYLCASSLRTTSNQPQHFGDGTRLSIL.

Remarks on this clonotype: A much larger clone differs from this one at a single base, so this may be a read error. V usage is TRBV7-3 and J usage is TRBJ2-5; D unclear. In germline, CDR1 is SGHTA, CDR2 FQGTGA. CDR3 size: 15 residues. This CDR3 is CAGSLTGPWQETQYF. In DNA form, the CDR3 reads TGTGCCGGCAGCTTAACGGGTCCCTGGCAAGAGACCCAGTACTTC.

The chain couples TRBV7-2 to TRBJ2-3; D remains unclear. The germline V gene encodes CDR1 SGHTA and CDR2 FQGNSA. The V end lost 4 bases, the J end lost 5 bases, and 16 bases lay between the germline ends. This CDR3 has 15 amino acids. The CDR3, as DNA: TGTGCCAGCAGCTACGCCATCGTAGGTGTAGATACGCAGTATTTT. It specifies CASSYAIVGVDTQYF.

The V gene is TRBV19, the J gene TRBJ1-2; no clear D. The CDR3 is 15 amino acids. CDR1 LNHDA and CDR2 SQIVND come from the germline V gene (reference sequence). Trimming took 4 bases from V and 0 from J, leaving 12 bases between them. CDR3 nucleotides: TGTGCCAGTAGTACCCTGCCGGATTCTAACTATGGCTACACCTTC. It encodes CASSTLPDSNYGYTF.

Many counts were recorded for this clonotype. CDR3 nucleotides: TGCGCCAGCAGCCTGACGAGGGACACTGAAGCTTTCTTT. It translates to CASSLTRDTEAFF. This rearrangement joins TRBV4-1 to TRBJ1-1, with D hard to call. Germline values: CDR1 MGHRA, CDR2 YSYEKL. The CDR3 loop spans 13 amino acids. The germline V and J ends were trimmed by 4 bases and 3 bases, with 9 bases remaining between them.

Ten or more counts support this clonotype. The chain uses TRBV7-9 and TRBJ2-7; D is possibly TRBD1 or TRBD2 (5 bases each). This CDR3 is built from 13 residues. CDR1 is SEHNR and CDR2 is FQNEAQ in the germline V gene (reference sequence). V lost 5 bases and J 2 bases, leaving 10 bases between the germline ends. CDR3 loop: CASSHRDPYEQYF. CDR3 coding DNA: TGTGCCAGCAGCCACCGGGACCCCTACGAGCAGTACTTC.

This clonotype came up many times. The rearrangement joins TRBV19 to TRBJ2-3; 7 nucleotides agree with TRBD2. The CDR3 totals 14 residues. The germline gives CDR1 LNHDA, CDR2 SQIVND (reference sequence). Unmatched junction bases numbered 4, after V lost 5 bases and J lost 2 bases. CDR3 nucleotide sequence: TGTGCCAGTAGTGACCGGGACTACACAGATACGCAGTATTTT. As protein: CASSDRDYTDTQYF.